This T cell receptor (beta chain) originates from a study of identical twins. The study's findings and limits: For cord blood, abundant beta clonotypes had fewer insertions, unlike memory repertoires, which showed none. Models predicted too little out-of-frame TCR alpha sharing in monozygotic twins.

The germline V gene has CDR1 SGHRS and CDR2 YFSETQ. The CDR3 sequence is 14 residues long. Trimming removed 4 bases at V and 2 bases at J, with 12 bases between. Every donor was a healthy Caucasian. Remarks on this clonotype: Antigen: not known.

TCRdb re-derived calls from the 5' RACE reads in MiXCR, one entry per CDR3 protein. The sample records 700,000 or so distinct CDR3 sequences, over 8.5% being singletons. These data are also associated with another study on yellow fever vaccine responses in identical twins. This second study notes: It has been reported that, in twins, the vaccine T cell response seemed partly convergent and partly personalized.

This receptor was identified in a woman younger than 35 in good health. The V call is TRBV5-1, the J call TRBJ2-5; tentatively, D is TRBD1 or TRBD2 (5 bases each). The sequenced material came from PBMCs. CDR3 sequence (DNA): TGCGCCAGCAGCAAGGGGAGCCATCAAGAGACCCAGTACTTC. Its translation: CASSKGSHQETQYF.